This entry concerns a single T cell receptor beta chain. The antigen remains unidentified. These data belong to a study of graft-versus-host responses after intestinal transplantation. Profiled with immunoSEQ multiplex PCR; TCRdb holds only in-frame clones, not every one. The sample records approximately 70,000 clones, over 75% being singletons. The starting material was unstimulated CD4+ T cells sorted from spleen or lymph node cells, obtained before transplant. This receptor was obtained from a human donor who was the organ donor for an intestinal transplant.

CDR3 protein: CASRTGILRNSPLHF. The CDR3 DNA follows: TGTGCCAGCAGGACAGGGATTTTACGAAATTCACCCCTCCACTTT. The chain recombines TRBV28 with TRBJ1-6; 7 bases align to TRBD1. The CDR3 consists of 15 residues. Germline V lookup: CDR1 MDHEN, CDR2 SYDVKM. J was trimmed by 7 bases and V by 6 bases; bases with no gene match: 9.